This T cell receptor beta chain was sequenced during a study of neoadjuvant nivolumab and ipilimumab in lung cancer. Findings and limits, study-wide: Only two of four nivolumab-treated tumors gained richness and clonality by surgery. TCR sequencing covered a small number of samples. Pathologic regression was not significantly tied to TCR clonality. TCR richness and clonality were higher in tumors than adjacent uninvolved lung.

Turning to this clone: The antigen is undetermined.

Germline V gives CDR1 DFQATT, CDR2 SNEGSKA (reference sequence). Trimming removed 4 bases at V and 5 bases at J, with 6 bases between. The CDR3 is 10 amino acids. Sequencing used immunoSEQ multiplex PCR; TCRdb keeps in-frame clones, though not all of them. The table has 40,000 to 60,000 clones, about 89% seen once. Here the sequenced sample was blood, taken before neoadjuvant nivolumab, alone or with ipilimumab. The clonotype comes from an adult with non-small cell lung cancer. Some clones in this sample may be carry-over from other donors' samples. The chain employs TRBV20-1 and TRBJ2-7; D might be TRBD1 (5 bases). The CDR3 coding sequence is TGCAGTGCTAAGGGGAACGAGCAGTACTTC. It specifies CSAKGNEQYF.